Following are 10 T cell receptor beta chains from one sample sequenced in a study of T cell changes during pregnancy in multiple sclerosis. Measured with immunoSEQ multiplex PCR; TCRdb has only the in-frame clones, and not every one. The sample records 70,000 to 80,000 clones, approximately 92% being singletons. The specimen was peripheral blood, collected in the first trimester of pregnancy. Receptors were obtained from a female donor with multiple sclerosis, enrolled in a pregnancy study.

The chain has TRBV10-3 and TRBJ1-1; a weak D match, TRBD1 (6 bases). The CDR3 spans 14 residues. In germline, CDR1 is ENHRY, CDR2 SYGVKD. Trimming removed 6 bases from V and 4 bases from J, with 15 bases in between. CDR3 sequence: CAIRGTGSGTEAFF. For the CDR3, the DNA is TGTGCCATCAGAGGTACAGGGAGTGGCACTGAAGCTTTCTTT.

J is TRBJ2-1 and V is TRBV19, with 8 nucleotides matching TRBD2. Germline-derived CDR1 and CDR2 are LNHDA and SQIVND (reference sequence). Trimming removed 6 bases from V and 0 bases from J; junction bases left unmatched: 4. The CDR3 consists of 15 residues. The CDR3 sequence is CASRSSGSSYNEQFF. As DNA, the CDR3 is TGTGCCAGTAGATCGAGCGGGAGCTCCTACAATGAGCAGTTCTTC. Together with reference TRBV19 and TRBJ2-1, the CDR3 gives the full variable domain: DGGITQSPKYLFRKEGQNVTLSCEQNLNHDAMYWYRQDPGQGLRLIYYSQIVNDFQKGDIAEGYSVSREKKESFPLTVTSAQKNPTAFYLCASRSSGSSYNEQFFGPGTRLTVL.

The chain links TRBV7-9 to TRBJ1-5; D is perhaps TRBD1 (6 bases). Germline V CDR1 and CDR2: SEHNR, FQNEAQ (reference sequence). V gave up 3 bases and J gave up 3 bases, with 18 bases separating them. The CDR3 extends over 17 amino acids. CDR3: CASSFGWGRELNQPQHF. CDR3 DNA: TGTGCCAGCAGCTTTGGTTGGGGGCGGGAGCTCAATCAGCCCCAGCATTTT.

The chain recombines TRBV11-2 with TRBJ2-7; D ambiguous. Between the trimmed V and J ends, which lost 2 bases and 3 bases, there was a span of 17 bases. The CDR3 length is 16 residues. Looked up from germline, CDR1 is SGHAT and CDR2 is FQNNGV. The CDR3 coding sequence is TGTGCCAGCAGCTTAAATTGGGCCTCGAGAGTCTACGAGCAGTACTTC. It yields the protein CASSLNWASRVYEQYF.

The chain uses TRBV9 and TRBJ1-6, with D perhaps TRBD1 (5 bases). Germline CDR1 is SGDLS and CDR2 is YYNGEE. The CDR3 length is 16 residues. The V end lost 4 bases, the J end lost 7 bases, and 18 bases lay between the germline ends. This CDR3 reads CASSPNPGGGNSPLHF. CDR3 nucleotides: TGTGCCAGCAGCCCAAACCCCGGGGGGGGGAATTCACCCCTCCACTTT.

This chain uses TRBV27 with TRBJ2-1; 10 nucleotides agree with TRBD1. Losses at the gene ends were 11 bases for V and 3 bases for J; bases not matched to a gene: 10. The CDR3 contains 15 residues. Germline CDR1 MNHEY, CDR2 SMNVEV (reference sequence). CDR3 protein: CAVGRGTGVYNEQFF. DNA for the CDR3: TGTGCCGTCGGGAGGGGGACAGGGGTCTACAATGAGCAGTTCTTC.

A single count supports this clone. The rearrangement uses TRBV7-9 and TRBJ1-2; 9 bases are a match to TRBD1. The V and J ends lost 5 bases and 4 bases, in that order; junction bases with no gene match: 8. The CDR3 runs to 15 residues. From germline, CDR1 is SEHNR and CDR2 FQNEAQ (reference sequence). CDR3 residues: CASSPNRGPSYGYTF. The DNA of the CDR3 is TGTGCCAGCAGCCCGAACAGGGGGCCGAGCTATGGCTACACCTTC. The full variable domain, completed using reference TRBV7-9 and TRBJ1-2, is DTGVSQNPRHKITKRGQNVTFRCDPISEHNRLYWYRQTLGQGPEFLTYFQNEAQLEKSRLLSDRFSAERPKGSFSTLEIQRTEQGDSAMYLCASSPNRGPSYGYTFGSGTRLTVV.

The chain combines TRBV28 with TRBJ2-7; 8 bases line up with TRBD1. The V gene's germline CDR1 is MDHEN and CDR2 SYDVKM. Unmatched junction bases numbered 7, after V lost 7 bases and J lost 2 bases. The CDR3 has 14 residues. CDR3 DNA: TGTGCCAGCAAAGGGACAGGATCAGCCTACGAGCAGTACTTC. This sequence encodes CASKGTGSAYEQYF.

The chain uses TRBV7-3 and TRBJ2-2; maybe TRBD2 (5 bases). Germline V lookup: CDR1 SGHTA, CDR2 FQGTGA. This CDR3 contains 16 residues. V lost 5 bases and J lost 0, with 13 bases in between. The CDR3 region has the DNA TGTGCCAGCAGCCGCCGGGGTTTTCCGAACACCGGGGAGCTGTTTTTT. Protein: CASSRRGFPNTGELFF.

This sequence joins TRBV14 and TRBJ1-1, with D perhaps TRBD1 (5 bases). CDR1 is SGHDN and CDR2 is FVKESK in the germline V gene. The V end lost 3 bases, the J end lost 8 bases, and 16 bases lay between the germline ends. This CDR3 spans 14 amino acids. CDR3 coding DNA: TGTGCCAGCAGCCACGATGGTTTTAGGGGCGAAGCTTTCTTT. It yields the protein CASSHDGFRGEAFF.